A selection of T cell receptor beta chains follows, all from one sample in a study of molecular identifiers for immune sequencing clone quantification. MiXCR was run by TCRdb on the PCR reads, yielding one entry per CDR3 protein. The sample yields 8,000 to 11,000 distinct CDR3 sequences, 15% to 20% seen once. The sequencing sample was made of naive CD8+ T cells from blood, with Jurkat cell RNA spiked in. All receptors derive from a human donor in good health. Some libraries in this study had Jurkat cell RNA spiked in. Both conserved end residues are part of each CDR3. Each record gives: V gene, D gene, clone size, J gene, CDR3 DNA, CDR3 protein. D genes are given only for firm matches. Clone size is stated in some rows and not others, as once, few, many or a class when expanded.

>TRBV11-3|TRBD1|few|TRBJ1-1
TGTGCCAGCAGCCCCGGGACAGGGGGGGGTGAAGCTTTCTTT
CASSPGTGGGEAFF
>TRBV24-1|TRBD2|NA|TRBJ2-7
TGTGCCACCAGTGACTTCACTAGCGGGAGTGGTTACGAGCAGTACTTC
CATSDFTSGSGYEQYF
>TRBV5-4|TRBD2|NA|TRBJ2-7
TGTGCCAGCAGCTCGGGACGGCGGGGGTACGAGCAGTACTTC
CASSSGRRGYEQYF
>TRBV7-8|TRBD2|medium-sized|TRBJ2-1
TGTGCCAGCAGCTTAGCTCTAGCGGGAGGGCCCTCCTACAATGAGCAGTTCTTC
CASSLALAGGPSYNEQFF
>TRBV3-1|NA|few|TRBJ2-2
TGTGCCAGCAGTCTATTCCGCAGCCCCACCGGGGAGCTGTTTTTT
CASSLFRSPTGELFF
>TRBV27|NA|many|TRBJ2-7
TGTGCCAGCAGTGGTCCCGATCGGGGTCTCGAGCAGTACTTC
CASSGPDRGLEQYF
>TRBV12-5|NA|many|TRBJ1-1
TGTGCTAGTGCTGGGTCGGAGACAGTGAACACTGAAGCTTTCTTT
CASAGSETVNTEAFF
>TRBV7-2|TRBD2|medium-sized|TRBJ2-2
TGTGCCAGCACCACGACTAGCGGGAGGGCCTTCACCGGGGAGCTGTTTTTT
CASTTTSGRAFTGELFF
>TRBV6-2/TRBV6-3|TRBD2|few|TRBJ2-1
TGTGCCAGCAGTCTTAATCACCCTAGCGGGAGCTCCTACAATGAGCAGTTCTTC
CASSLNHPSGSSYNEQFF
>TRBV13|NA|many|TRBJ2-7
TGTGCCAGCAGCTTCAGTTCGGGGGTCGAGCAGTACTTC
CASSFSSGVEQYF
>TRBV27|NA|many|TRBJ2-2
TGTGCCAGCAGTCCCGGACTCAACACCGGGGAGCTGTTTTTT
CASSPGLNTGELFF
>TRBV19|TRBD1|medium-sized|TRBJ2-1
TGTGCCAGTACCGATTCCGACAGGGCCGGGTCCTACAATGAGCAGTTCTTC
CASTDSDRAGSYNEQFF
>TRBV28|TRBD1|NA|TRBJ2-7
TGTGCCAGCAGCCTATCCGGGACAGGGGGCATCGAGCAGTACTTC
CASSLSGTGGIEQYF
>TRBV7-3|TRBD2|many|TRBJ2-3
TGTGCCAGCAGCGCGGTCACTAGCGGGAGGGAAAGCACAGATACGCAGTATTTT
CASSAVTSGRESTDTQYF
>TRBV27|NA|many|TRBJ2-2
TGTGCCAGCAGTTTCTTCCTTCTCACCGGGGAGCTGTTTTTT
CASSFFLLTGELFF
>TRBV3-1|NA|NA|TRBJ1-2
TGTGCCAGCAGCCAAGACGCCGGGACAAGTTGGAAGGGGACTATCTTC
CASSQDAGTSWKGTIF
>TRBV2|NA|many|TRBJ2-7
TGTGCCAGCAGTGAAGACGACCTCTCCTACGAGCAGTACTTC
CASSEDDLSYEQYF
>TRBV12-3/TRBV12-4|NA|many|TRBJ1-2
TGTGCCAGCAGTTTGGGCGGATACTATGGCTACACCTTC
CASSLGGYYGYTF
>TRBV30|NA|medium-sized|TRBJ2-6
TGTGCCTGGAGGACGGAGTGGGGGGCCAACGTCCTGACTTTC
CAWRTEWGANVLTF
>TRBV12-3/TRBV12-4|TRBD1|many|TRBJ1-2
TGTGCCAGCAGTATCTGGGACAGGGGGTATGGCTACACCTTC
CASSIWDRGYGYTF
>TRBV6-2/TRBV6-3|NA|NA|TRBJ2-3
TGTGCCAGCAGTTACCCTTACCCTTTAGCGGTTAGTACAGATACGCAGTATTTT
CASSYPYPLAVSTDTQYF
>TRBV6-5|TRBD1|medium-sized|TRBJ1-5
TGTGCCAGCAGTTACGTAGGGGGCGTTCAGCCCCAGCATTTT
CASSYVGGVQPQHF
>TRBV14|NA|many|TRBJ2-3
TGTGCCACCGAACAATGGGAATTCACAGATACGCAGTATTTT
CATEQWEFTDTQYF
>TRBV6-6|NA|many|TRBJ2-7
TGTGCCAGCAGTTACGCTGGGACAAGAGACTACGAGCAGTACTTC
CASSYAGTRDYEQYF
>TRBV2|NA|medium-sized|TRBJ2-3
TGTGCCAGCGAGCAGCTGATCACAGATACGCAGTATTTT
CASEQLITDTQYF
>TRBV28|NA|medium-sized|TRBJ1-1
TGTGCCAGCGGTTGGACGGGCACTGAAGCTTTCTTT
CASGWTGTEAFF
>TRBV28|TRBD2|NA|TRBJ2-1
TGTGCCAGCAGTTTAAGAGCGGGAGGTTACAATGAGCAGTTCTTC
CASSLRAGGYNEQFF
>TRBV15|NA|medium-sized|TRBJ1-1
TGTGCCACCAGCACCGGCCCAGGCCCTGAAGCTTTCTTT
CATSTGPGPEAFF